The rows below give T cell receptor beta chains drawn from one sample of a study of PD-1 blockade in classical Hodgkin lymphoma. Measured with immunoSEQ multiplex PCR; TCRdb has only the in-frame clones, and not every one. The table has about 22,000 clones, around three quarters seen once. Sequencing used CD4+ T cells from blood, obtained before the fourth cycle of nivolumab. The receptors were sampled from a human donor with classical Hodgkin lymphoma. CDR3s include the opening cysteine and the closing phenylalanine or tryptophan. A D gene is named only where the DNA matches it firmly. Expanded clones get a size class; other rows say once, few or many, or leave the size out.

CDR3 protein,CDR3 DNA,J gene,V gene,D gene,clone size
CASSIGLAGAAGELFF,TGTGCCAGTAGTATAGGCCTAGCGGGGGCCGCCGGGGAGCTGTTTTTT,TRBJ2-2,TRBV19,TRBD2,few
CASSYSWAGDYEQYF,TGTGCCAGCAGTTACTCGTGGGCAGGGGATTACGAGCAGTACTTC,TRBJ2-7,TRBV6-6,NA,NA
CASSALTGGAGELFF,TGCGCCAGCAGCGCCCTCACAGGGGGGGCCGGGGAGCTGTTTTTT,TRBJ2-2,TRBV5-1,NA,NA
CASSFERGGTDTQYF,TGCGCCAGCAGCTTTGAGAGGGGGGGCACAGATACGCAGTATTTT,TRBJ2-3,TRBV5-1,NA,NA
CASSSPSSVYTQYF,TGTGCCAGCAGCTCACCCTCTAGCGTATATACGCAGTATTTT,TRBJ2-3,TRBV7-2,NA,NA
CASSHPGQLFYGYTF,TGCGCCAGCAGCCACCCGGGACAGCTCTTCTATGGCTACACCTTC,TRBJ1-2,TRBV4-1,TRBD1,NA
CASSLGMGSYNEQFF,TGTGCCAGCAGTTTGGGGATGGGCTCCTACAATGAGCAGTTCTTC,TRBJ2-1,TRBV9,NA,once
CSVEDWTGFSYEQYF,TGCAGCGTTGAAGATTGGACAGGATTCTCATACGAGCAGTACTTC,TRBJ2-7,TRBV29-1,TRBD1,NA
CASSYRQNSPLHF,TGTGCCAGCAGCTATAGACAGAATTCACCCCTCCACTTT,TRBJ1-6,TRBV7-6,NA,medium-sized
CASSFRGLAGGNRQFF,TGTGCCAGCAGCTTTAGAGGACTAGCGGGGGGGAACAGGCAGTTCTTC,TRBJ2-1,TRBV7-9,TRBD2,once
CASSLYQPQETQYF,TGCGCCAGCAGCTTGTACCAGCCCCAAGAGACCCAGTACTTC,TRBJ2-5,TRBV5-1,NA,NA
CASSPPWANQETQYF,TGTGCCAGCAGTCCCCCCTGGGCAAACCAAGAGACCCAGTACTTC,TRBJ2-5,TRBV25-1,NA,few
CASSLQGYNEQFF,TGTGCCAGCAGCTTACAGGGCTACAATGAGCAGTTCTTC,TRBJ2-1,TRBV11-3,NA,NA
CATSLDRKGYTF,TGTGCCACATCTCTGGACAGAAAAGGCTACACCTTC,TRBJ1-2,TRBV19,NA,NA
CASSQAPGAGAPYEQYF,TGTGCCAGCAGCCAGGCTCCGGGGGCAGGGGCCCCCTACGAGCAGTACTTC,TRBJ2-7,TRBV4-2,NA,NA
CASRADRNTEAFF,TGTGCCAGCAGAGCGGACAGGAACACTGAAGCTTTCTTT,TRBJ1-1,TRBV6-4,NA,NA
CASSLRGLRYNEQFF,TGTGCCAGCAGCCTGCGGGGGTTACGCTACAATGAGCAGTTCTTC,TRBJ2-1,TRBV11-2,TRBD2,NA
CASSGQGRRYTF,TGTGCCAGCAGTGGACAGGGTCGGCGCTACACCTTC,TRBJ1-2,TRBV2,TRBD1,once
CASSVWKSSTDTQYF,TGTGCCAGCAGCGTATGGAAATCATCCACAGATACGCAGTATTTT,TRBJ2-3,TRBV9,NA,once
CASGPGTSTDTQYF,TGTGCTAGTGGTCCCGGGACTAGCACAGATACGCAGTATTTT,TRBJ2-3,TRBV12-5,NA,NA
CASSISGFGQTYEQYF,TGTGCCAGTAGTATCTCCGGGTTCGGTCAAACCTACGAGCAGTACTTC,TRBJ2-7,TRBV19,NA,NA
CASSQSGRRIGYTF,TGTGCCAGCAGCCAATCGGGACGTCGGATAGGCTACACCTTC,TRBJ1-2,TRBV7-2,NA,NA
CASSFVSDTQYF,TGTGCCAGCAGCTTCGTTTCAGATACGCAGTATTTT,TRBJ2-3,TRBV11-1,NA,NA
CASKRVIFGNTIYF,TGTGCCAGCAAACGAGTCATCTTCGGAAACACCATATATTTT,TRBJ1-3,TRBV6-5,NA,NA
CASSYSTGFGELFF,TGTGCCAGCAGTTACTCGACAGGTTTCGGGGAGCTGTTTTTT,TRBJ2-2,TRBV6-5,NA,NA
CASSADGNYGYTF,TGTGCCAGTAGTGCGGACGGTAACTATGGCTACACCTTC,TRBJ1-2,TRBV19,NA,few
CASGVQFNQPQHF,TGTGCCAGCGGGGTTCAGTTCAATCAGCCCCAGCATTTT,TRBJ1-5,TRBV6-1,NA,NA
CSATVGDTQYF,TGCAGTGCTACTGTCGGGGATACGCAGTATTTT,TRBJ2-3,TRBV20-1,NA,NA
CASSFGPGSTEAFF,TGTGCCAGCAGCTTTGGGCCCGGGAGCACTGAAGCTTTCTTT,TRBJ1-1,TRBV11-1,NA,NA
CASSFYSGANVLTF,TGTGCCAGCAGCTTTTACTCTGGGGCCAACGTCCTGACTTTC,TRBJ2-6,TRBV5-4,NA,NA
CAWSWASGLYNEQFF,TGTGCCTGGAGTTGGGCTAGCGGGCTGTACAATGAGCAGTTCTTC,TRBJ2-1,TRBV30,TRBD2,once
CASSQDWGGSYNEQFF,TGCGCCAGCAGCCAAGATTGGGGGGGCTCCTACAATGAGCAGTTCTTC,TRBJ2-1,TRBV4-1,TRBD2,NA
CASSLKRSTSTDTQYF,TGTGCCAGCAGCTTAAAGAGGTCCACTAGCACAGATACGCAGTATTTT,TRBJ2-3,TRBV7-9,NA,NA
CASSLDGNTGELFF,TGTGCTAGCAGCTTAGACGGCAACACCGGGGAGCTGTTTTTT,TRBJ2-2,TRBV7-7,NA,few
CSVGRDYRVETQYF,TGCAGCGTTGGGAGGGATTACAGGGTCGAGACCCAGTACTTC,TRBJ2-5,TRBV29-1,NA,NA
CASSLSSDSPLHF,TGTGCCAGCAGCTTGTCTTCTGATTCACCCCTCCACTTT,TRBJ1-6,TRBV5-8,NA,NA
CASSSLAGVTDTQYF,TGTGCCAGCAGCTCACTAGCGGGGGTGACAGATACGCAGTATTTT,TRBJ2-3,TRBV7-9,TRBD2,NA
CASSPLGYEQYF,TGTGCCAGCAGTCCCTTGGGCTACGAGCAGTACTTC,TRBJ2-7,TRBV28,NA,NA
CSVAGTGGQVTQYF,TGCAGCGTCGCCGGGACAGGGGGGCAGGTGACCCAGTACTTC,TRBJ2-5,TRBV29-1,TRBD1,NA
CASSFDGGVNTGELFF,TGTGCCAGCAGCTTCGACGGCGGGGTGAACACCGGGGAGCTGTTTTTT,TRBJ2-2,TRBV13,NA,few
CASSRQVNEKLFF,TGTGCCAGCAGCCGTCAGGTTAATGAAAAACTGTTTTTT,TRBJ1-4,TRBV7-2,NA,NA
CASSEGVDIQYF,TGTGCCAGCAGTGAGGGTGTGGACATTCAGTACTTC,TRBJ2-4,TRBV2,NA,NA
CASRKSEQGRVSPLHF,TGCGCCAGCAGAAAAAGCGAACAGGGGAGGGTTTCACCCCTCCACTTT,TRBJ1-6,TRBV5-1,TRBD1,once
CASSFQGWTSAEQYF,TGTGCCAGCAGTTTCCAGGGGTGGACCTCGGCAGAGCAGTACTTC,TRBJ2-7,TRBV27,NA,NA
CASSFRTTGASGNTIYF,TGTGCCAGCAGCTTTAGGACGACAGGGGCCTCTGGAAACACCATATATTTT,TRBJ1-3,TRBV7-9,TRBD1,once
CSAGMGETQYF,TGCAGTGCTGGTATGGGGGAGACCCAGTACTTC,TRBJ2-5,TRBV20-1,NA,NA
CASTPLRVGIETQYF,TGTGCCAGCACCCCCCTAAGGGTAGGGATAGAGACCCAGTACTTC,TRBJ2-5,TRBV7-9,NA,NA
CASSRTGTYEQYF,TGTGCCAGCAGTCGGACAGGTACCTACGAGCAGTACTTC,TRBJ2-7,TRBV6-5,TRBD1,NA
CASSLNLAGENEQFF,TGTGCCAGCAGTTTGAATCTAGCGGGGGAGAATGAGCAGTTCTTC,TRBJ2-1,TRBV28,TRBD2,NA
CASSLGVGANTEAFF,TGCGCCAGCAGCTTGGGGGTAGGAGCGAACACTGAAGCTTTCTTT,TRBJ1-1,TRBV5-1,NA,NA
CASSAIRDIPSSGANVLTF,TGTGCCAGCAGCGCAATCCGGGACATACCCTCCTCTGGGGCCAACGTCCTGACTTTC,TRBJ2-6,TRBV21-1,NA,NA